This T cell receptor (beta chain) was documented in a study of blood T cells in healthy people across ages. Study-level results: Diversity figures based on one million T cells were deemed too low. Fewer expanded clones and more diversity marked long-lived versus aged donors.

PCR was performed a second time for about 6 to 12 cycles using a sample-barcoded 5' primer and a J-beta primer mix. No fewer than 3 million CDR3-containing paired-end reads came from each sample. TCRdb re-derived calls from the 5' RACE reads in MiXCR, one entry per CDR3 protein. The sample carries 2 million or so distinct CDR3 sequences, roughly 52% recorded once. Germline CDR1 and CDR2: SGHDT and YYEEEE. This CDR3 has 19 amino acids. The V and J ends lost 10 bases and 5 bases, in that order; junction bases with no gene match: 22. About this clonotype: Its antigen remains unknown.

V and J are TRBV5-6 and TRBJ1-6, with 9 nucleotides matching TRBD1. This sequence originates from a middle-aged woman in good health. The sequencing input was blood. CDR3 residues: CASSGRDRDAPGDNSPLHF. DNA of the CDR3: TGTGCCTCCAGCGGGAGGGACAGGGATGCGCCGGGGGATAATTCACCCCTCCACTTT.